The clone carrying this T cell receptor (beta chain) has only a few counts. Its antigen is not identified. Depths of 1 in 200,000 to 1 in 1 million T cells were the sequencing target. Generated by immunoSEQ multiplex PCR, the TCRdb table keeps only in-frame clones and is missing some. The data hold 35,000 to 40,000 clones, with over 45% observed a single time. This CDR3 is built from 15 residues. V lost 4 bases and J lost 7, with 19 bases in between. Germline V gene sequence: CDR1 SNHLY, CDR2 FYNNEI. These data are taken from a study of cytotoxic CD8 clonotypes in ibrutinib-treated CLL. Study context: The study included approximately 12 relapsed/refractory and roughly 16 treatment-naive patients; 17 had IGHV unmutated disease. General study points: Starting clonality was above that of age-matched healthy donors and tracked circulating CD8+ T-cell counts.

The TCR comes from a human donor with chronic lymphocytic leukemia. This chain connects TRBV2 to TRBJ2-5; tentative D call: TRBD1 (6 bases). This material consisted of PBMCs, taken before ibrutinib treatment. The CDR3 sequence: CASSVRDTVRGTQYF. In DNA, the CDR3 is TGTGCCAGCAGTGTCCGGGACACAGTGAGGGGGACCCAGTACTTC.